This T cell receptor beta chain was observed in a study of beta chain features in type 1 diabetes. Notes on the study in general: Among all four CD4+ subsets, Type 1 diabetes patients had TCRB CDR3s that were moderately but significantly shorter. The influence of HLA type on TCRB rearrangement stayed undetermined. Among patients, naive, central memory and Treg TCRB repertoires appeared more similar than among healthy donors.

The CDR3 covers 13 residues. V lost 3 bases, J lost 7 bases, and 10 bases lay in between. The germline V gene encodes CDR1 SGHDN and CDR2 FVKESK. Every isolated RNA sample was fully reverse transcribed, so sequencing captured expressed TCRB transcripts. Naive, central memory and regulatory T cell samples averaged roughly 3.7 million immunoSEQ reads each. Clones were read by immunoSEQ multiplex PCR, and TCRdb kept only the in-frame ones, dropping some. This table has nearly 700,000 clones, roughly 13% appearing once. This clone was counted between two and nine times. The target antigen is unknown. Specimen: naive CD4+ T cells from blood. V and J are TRBV14 and TRBJ2-1; D possibly corresponds to TRBD2 (6 bases). The TCR originated in a man younger than 35 with type 1 diabetes. The CDR3 DNA reads TGTGCCAGCAGCCAGGAGGGGCTTAATGAGCAGTTCTTC. Its translation: CASSQEGLNEQFF.